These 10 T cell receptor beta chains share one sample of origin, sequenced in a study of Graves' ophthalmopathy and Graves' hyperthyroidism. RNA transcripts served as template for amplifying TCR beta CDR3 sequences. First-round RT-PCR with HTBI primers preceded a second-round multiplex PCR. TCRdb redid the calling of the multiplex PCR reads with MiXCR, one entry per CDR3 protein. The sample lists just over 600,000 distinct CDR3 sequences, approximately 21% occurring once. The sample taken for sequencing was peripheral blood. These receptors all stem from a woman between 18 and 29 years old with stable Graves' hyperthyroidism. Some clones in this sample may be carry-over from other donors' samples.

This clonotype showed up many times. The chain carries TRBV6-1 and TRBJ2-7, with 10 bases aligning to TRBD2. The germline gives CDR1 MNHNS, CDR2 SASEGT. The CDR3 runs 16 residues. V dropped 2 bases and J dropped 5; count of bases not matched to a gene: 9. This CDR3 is CASSEFLAGVVHEQYF. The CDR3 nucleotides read TGTGCCAGCAGTGAATTTCTAGCGGGAGTCGTCCACGAGCAGTACTTC.

The CDR3 is CASRSLAGGYNEQFF. CDR3 in DNA: TGTGCCAGCAGGTCGCTAGCGGGAGGATACAATGAGCAGTTCTTC. V is TRBV7-3 and J is TRBJ2-1, with 11 bases fitting TRBD2. V trimming: 6 bases; J trimming: 4 bases; junction bases outside the gene matches: 5. Germline V CDR1 and CDR2: SGHTA, FQGTGA. The CDR3 is 15 residues long.

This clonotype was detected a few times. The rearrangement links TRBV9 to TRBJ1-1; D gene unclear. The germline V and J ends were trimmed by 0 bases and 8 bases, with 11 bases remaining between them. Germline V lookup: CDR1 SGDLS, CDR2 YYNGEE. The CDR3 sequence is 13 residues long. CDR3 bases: TGTGCCAGCAGCGTAGTTGTGGGAGCCGAAGCTTTCTTT. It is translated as CASSVVVGAEAFF.

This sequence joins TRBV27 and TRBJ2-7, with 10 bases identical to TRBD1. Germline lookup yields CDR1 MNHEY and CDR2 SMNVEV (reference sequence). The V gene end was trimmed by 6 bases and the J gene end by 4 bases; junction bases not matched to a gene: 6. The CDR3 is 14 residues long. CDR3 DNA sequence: TGTGCCAGCAGCGAAAGACAGGGGGCTTACGAGCAGTACTTC. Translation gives CASSERQGAYEQYF.

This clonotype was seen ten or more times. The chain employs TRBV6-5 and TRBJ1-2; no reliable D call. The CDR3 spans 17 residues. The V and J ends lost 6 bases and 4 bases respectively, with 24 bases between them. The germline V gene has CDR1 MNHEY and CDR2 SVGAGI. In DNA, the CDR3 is TGTGCCAGCAGATTACAAAAAGGCCAGACCGGATTCTATGGCTACACCTTC. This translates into CASRLQKGQTGFYGYTF.

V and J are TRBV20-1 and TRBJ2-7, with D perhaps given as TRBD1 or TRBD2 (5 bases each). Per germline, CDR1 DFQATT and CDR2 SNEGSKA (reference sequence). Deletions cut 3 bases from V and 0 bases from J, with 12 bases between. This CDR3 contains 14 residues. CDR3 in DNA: TGCAGTGCTAGTTGGGGGAGTGGCTCCTACGAGCAGTACTTC. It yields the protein CSASWGSGSYEQYF.

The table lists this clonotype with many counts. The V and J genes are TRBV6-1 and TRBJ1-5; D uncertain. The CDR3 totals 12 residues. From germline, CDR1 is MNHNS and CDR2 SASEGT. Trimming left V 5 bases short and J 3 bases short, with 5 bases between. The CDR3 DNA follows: TGTGCCAGCAGTACCTCCAATCAGCCCCAGCATTTT. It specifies CASSTSNQPQHF.

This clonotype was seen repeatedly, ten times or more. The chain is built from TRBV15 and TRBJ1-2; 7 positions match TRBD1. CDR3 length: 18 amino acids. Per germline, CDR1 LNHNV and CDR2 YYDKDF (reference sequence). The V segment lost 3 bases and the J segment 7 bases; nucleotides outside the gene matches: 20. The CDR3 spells CATSSPDREGLTLSGYTF. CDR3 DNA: TGTGCCACCAGCAGTCCCGACAGGGAGGGACTCACGCTTTCTGGCTACACCTTC.

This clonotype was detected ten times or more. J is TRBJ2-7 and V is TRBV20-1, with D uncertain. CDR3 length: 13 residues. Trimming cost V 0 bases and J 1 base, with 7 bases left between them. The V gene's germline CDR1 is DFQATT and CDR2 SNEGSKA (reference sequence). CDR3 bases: TGCAGTGCTAGAGATGCGTATTCCTACGAGCAGTACTTC. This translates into CSARDAYSYEQYF.

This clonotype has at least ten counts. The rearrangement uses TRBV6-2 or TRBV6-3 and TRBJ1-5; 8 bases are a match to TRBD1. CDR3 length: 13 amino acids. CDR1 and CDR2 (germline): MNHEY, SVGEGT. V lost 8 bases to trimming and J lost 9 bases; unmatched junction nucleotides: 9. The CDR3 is CASPPGQAPPQHF. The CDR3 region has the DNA TGTGCCAGCCCGCCGGGACAGGCCCCGCCCCAGCATTTT.